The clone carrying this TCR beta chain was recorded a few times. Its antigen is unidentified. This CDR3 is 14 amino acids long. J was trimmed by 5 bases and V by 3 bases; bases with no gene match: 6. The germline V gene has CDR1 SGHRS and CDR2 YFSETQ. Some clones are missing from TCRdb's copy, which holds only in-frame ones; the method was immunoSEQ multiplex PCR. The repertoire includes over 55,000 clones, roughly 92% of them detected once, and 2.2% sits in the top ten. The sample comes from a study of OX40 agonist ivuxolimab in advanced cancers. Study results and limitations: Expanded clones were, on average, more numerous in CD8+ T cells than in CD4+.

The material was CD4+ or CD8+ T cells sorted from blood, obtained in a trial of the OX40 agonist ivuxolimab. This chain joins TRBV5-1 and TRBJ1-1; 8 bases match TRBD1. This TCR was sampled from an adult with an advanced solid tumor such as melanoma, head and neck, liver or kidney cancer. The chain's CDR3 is CASSSQTGATEAFF. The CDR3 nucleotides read TGCGCCAGCAGCTCCCAGACAGGGGCGACTGAAGCTTTCTTT.